This T cell receptor beta chain was identified in a study of T cells in Graves' hyperthyroidism and ophthalmopathy. Amplification of TCR beta CDR3 regions was performed using RNA transcripts as template. Using the HTBI primer set, a first-round RT-PCR was run on the TCR CDR3. In TCRdb, the multiplex PCR reads were re-called with MiXCR into one record per CDR3 protein. The profile shows 500,000 to 700,000 distinct CDR3 sequences, over 15% of them singletons. This CDR3 has 20 amino acids. Germline CDR1 reads ENHRY; CDR2 reads SYGVKD. J lost 1 base, V lost 0 bases, and 12 bases had no gene match. This clonotype was recorded at least ten times.

The clonotype originates from a woman younger than 35 with Graves' hyperthyroidism. This sequence joins TRBV10-3 and TRBJ2-2; 9 bases are shared with TRBD2. The specimen was blood. The CDR3 loop reads CAISESTGIAGARNTGELFF. The CDR3 DNA is TGTGCCATCAGTGAGTCGACGGGAATAGCGGGAGCCAGGAACACCGGGGAGCTGTTTTTT.